This TCR beta chain stems from a study of blood T cells in healthy people across ages. The second PCR ran about 6 to 11 cycles with a sample-barcoded 5' primer and J-beta primers. TCRdb re-called the 5' RACE reads through MiXCR, storing one row per CDR3 protein. Among around 970,000 distinct CDR3 sequences listed, roughly 50% were seen once. In germline, CDR1 is SGHAT, CDR2 FQNNGV. The CDR3 contains 11 residues. The receptor was derived from a woman aged 55-70 years in good health. The sample taken for sequencing was blood. This chain connects TRBV11-2 to TRBJ2-4; D is unresolved. The end of the DNA fits TRBJ2-7 better, so the J call may be wrong. The CDR3 nucleotides are TGTGCCAGCGAAACTTCCTACGAGCAGTACTTC. Translation gives CASETSYEQYF.